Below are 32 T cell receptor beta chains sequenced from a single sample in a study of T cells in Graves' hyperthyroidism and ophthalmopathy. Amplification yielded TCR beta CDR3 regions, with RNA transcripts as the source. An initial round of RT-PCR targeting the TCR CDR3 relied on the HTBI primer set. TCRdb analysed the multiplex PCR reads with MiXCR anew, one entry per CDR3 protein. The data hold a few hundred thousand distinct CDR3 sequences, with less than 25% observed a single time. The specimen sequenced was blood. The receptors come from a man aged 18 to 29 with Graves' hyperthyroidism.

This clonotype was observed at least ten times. CDR3 in DNA: TGCGCCAGCAGCCAATTAGCGACAGTGAATCAGCCCCAGCATTTT. Translation: CASSQLATVNQPQHF. J is TRBJ1-5 and V is TRBV4-1; TRBD1 might be the D (5 bases). V dropped 2 bases and J dropped 4 bases, with 12 bases sitting between them. The CDR3 spans 15 residues. Germline V gene sequence: CDR1 MGHRA, CDR2 YSYEKL.

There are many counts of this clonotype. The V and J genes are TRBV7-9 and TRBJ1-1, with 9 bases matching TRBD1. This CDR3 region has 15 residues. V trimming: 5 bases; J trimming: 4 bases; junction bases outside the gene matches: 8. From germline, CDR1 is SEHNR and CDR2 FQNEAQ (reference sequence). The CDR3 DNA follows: TGTGCCAGCAGCGCCCCCGGGACAGGGAGCACTGAAGCTTTCTTT. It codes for CASSAPGTGSTEAFF. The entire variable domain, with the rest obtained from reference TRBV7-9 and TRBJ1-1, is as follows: DTGVSQNPRHKITKRGQNVTFRCDPISEHNRLYWYRQTLGQGPEFLTYFQNEAQLEKSRLLSDRFSAERPKGSFSTLEIQRTEQGDSAMYLCASSAPGTGSTEAFFGQGTRLTVV.

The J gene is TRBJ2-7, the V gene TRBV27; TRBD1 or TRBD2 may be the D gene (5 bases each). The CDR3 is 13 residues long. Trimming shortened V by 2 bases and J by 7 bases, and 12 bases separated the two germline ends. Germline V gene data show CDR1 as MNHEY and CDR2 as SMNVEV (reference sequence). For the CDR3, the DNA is TGTGCCAGCAGTTTAGCCCCTGGGGGAGAGCAGTACTTC. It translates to CASSLAPGGEQYF.

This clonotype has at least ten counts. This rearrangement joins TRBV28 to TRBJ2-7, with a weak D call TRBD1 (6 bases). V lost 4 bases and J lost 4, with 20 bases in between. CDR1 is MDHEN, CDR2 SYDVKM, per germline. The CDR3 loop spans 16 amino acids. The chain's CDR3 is CASSYPFRGSGYEQYF. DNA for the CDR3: TGTGCCAGCAGTTACCCTTTCAGGGGTAGTGGGTACGAGCAGTACTTC.

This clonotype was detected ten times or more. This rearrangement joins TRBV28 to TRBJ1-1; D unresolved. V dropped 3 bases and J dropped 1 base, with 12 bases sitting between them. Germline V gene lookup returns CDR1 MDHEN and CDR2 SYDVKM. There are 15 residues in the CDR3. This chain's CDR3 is CASSFTAGQNTEAFF. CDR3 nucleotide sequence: TGTGCCAGCAGTTTTACCGCAGGTCAGAACACTGAAGCTTTCTTT.

The CDR3 spells CASSLPGQLNEQYF. DNA for the CDR3: TGTGCCAGCAGCCTCCCGGGACAGCTGAACGAGCAGTACTTC. The genes are TRBV3-1 and TRBJ2-7; TRBD1 agrees at 7 bases. The J segment lost 5 bases and the V segment lost 4 bases, leaving 8 bases of the junction unmatched. Germline assignment: CDR1 LGHDT and CDR2 YNNKEL (reference sequence). There are 14 residues in the CDR3.

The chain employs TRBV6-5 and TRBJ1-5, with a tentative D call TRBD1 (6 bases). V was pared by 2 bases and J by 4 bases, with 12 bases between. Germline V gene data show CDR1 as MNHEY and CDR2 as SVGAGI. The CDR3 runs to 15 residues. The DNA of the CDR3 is TGTGCCAGCAGTTACGTACAGGGCTTGAATCAGCCCCAGCATTTT. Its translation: CASSYVQGLNQPQHF.

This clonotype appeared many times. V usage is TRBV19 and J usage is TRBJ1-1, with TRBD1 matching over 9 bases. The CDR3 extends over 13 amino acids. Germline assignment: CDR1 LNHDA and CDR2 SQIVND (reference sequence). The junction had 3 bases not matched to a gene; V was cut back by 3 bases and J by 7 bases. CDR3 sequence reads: CASSMGTGIEAFF. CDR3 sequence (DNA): TGTGCCAGTAGTATGGGGACAGGGATTGAAGCTTTCTTT.

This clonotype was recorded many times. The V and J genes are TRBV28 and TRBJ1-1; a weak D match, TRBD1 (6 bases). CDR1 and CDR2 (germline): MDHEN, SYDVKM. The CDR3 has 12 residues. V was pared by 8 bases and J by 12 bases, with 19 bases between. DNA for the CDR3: TGTGCCAGCGGCCCGCGAGGGGGGCGAACTTTCTTT. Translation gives CASGPRGGRTFF.

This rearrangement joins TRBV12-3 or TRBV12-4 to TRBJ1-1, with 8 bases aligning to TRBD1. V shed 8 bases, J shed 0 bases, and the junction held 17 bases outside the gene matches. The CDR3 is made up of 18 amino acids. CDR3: CASSPRGPWTGLNTEAFF. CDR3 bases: TGTGCCAGCTCACCACGGGGCCCGTGGACAGGGCTGAACACTGAAGCTTTCTTT.

The CDR3 here is CASSLSGGLEGTQYF. In DNA form, the CDR3 reads TGTGCCAGCAGTTTATCAGGGGGGCTCGAGGGGACCCAGTACTTC. The chain is built from TRBV12-3 or TRBV12-4 and TRBJ2-5, with a possible D match to TRBD1 (7 bases). There are 15 residues in the CDR3. V lost 2 bases and J lost 7, with 17 bases in between.

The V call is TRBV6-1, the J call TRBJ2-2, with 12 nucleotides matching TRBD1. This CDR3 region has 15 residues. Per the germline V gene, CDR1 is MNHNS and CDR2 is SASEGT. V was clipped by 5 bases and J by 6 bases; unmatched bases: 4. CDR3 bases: TGTGCCAGCAGTCCCGGGACAGGGGGCGCCGGGGAGCTGTTTTTT. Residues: CASSPGTGGAGELFF.

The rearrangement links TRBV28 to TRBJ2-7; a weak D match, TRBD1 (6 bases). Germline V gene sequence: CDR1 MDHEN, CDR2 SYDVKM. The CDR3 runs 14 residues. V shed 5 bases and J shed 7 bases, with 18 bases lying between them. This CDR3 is CASSPPKGGEEQYF. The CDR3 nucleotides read TGTGCCAGCAGTCCCCCAAAAGGGGGAGAGGAGCAGTACTTC.

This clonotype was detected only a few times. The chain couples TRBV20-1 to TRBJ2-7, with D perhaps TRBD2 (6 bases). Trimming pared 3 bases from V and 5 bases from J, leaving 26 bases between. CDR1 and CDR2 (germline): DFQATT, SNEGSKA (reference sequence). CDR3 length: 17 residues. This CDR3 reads CSARDPRIPGLGDEQYF. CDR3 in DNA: TGCAGTGCTAGGGATCCCCGCATACCGGGACTCGGGGACGAGCAGTACTTC.

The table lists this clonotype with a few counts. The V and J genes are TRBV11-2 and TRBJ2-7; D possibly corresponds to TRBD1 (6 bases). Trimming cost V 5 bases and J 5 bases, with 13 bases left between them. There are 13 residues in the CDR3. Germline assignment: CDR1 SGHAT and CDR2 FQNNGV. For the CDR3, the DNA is TGTGCCAGCAGCCTAGGGACAAAGAACGAGCAGTACTTC. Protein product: CASSLGTKNEQYF.

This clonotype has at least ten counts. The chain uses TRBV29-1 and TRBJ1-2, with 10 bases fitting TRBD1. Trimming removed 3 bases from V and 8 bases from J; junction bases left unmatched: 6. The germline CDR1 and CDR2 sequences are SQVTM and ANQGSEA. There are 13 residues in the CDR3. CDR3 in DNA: TGCAGCGTTGATAGACAGGGGGCATACGGCTACACCTTC. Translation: CSVDRQGAYGYTF. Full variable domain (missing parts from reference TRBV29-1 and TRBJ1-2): SAVISQKPSRDICQRGTSLTIQCQVDSQVTMMFWYRQQPGQSLTLIATANQGSEATYESGFVIDKFPISRPNLTFSTLTVSNMSPEDSSIYLCSVDRQGAYGYTFGSGTRLTVV.

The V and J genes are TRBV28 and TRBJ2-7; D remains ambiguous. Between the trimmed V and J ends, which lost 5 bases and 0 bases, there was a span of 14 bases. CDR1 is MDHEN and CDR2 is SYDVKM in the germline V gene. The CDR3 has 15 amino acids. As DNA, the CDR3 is TGTGCCAGCAGTACCCACCCGGATACCTCCTACGAGCAGTACTTC. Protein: CASSTHPDTSYEQYF.

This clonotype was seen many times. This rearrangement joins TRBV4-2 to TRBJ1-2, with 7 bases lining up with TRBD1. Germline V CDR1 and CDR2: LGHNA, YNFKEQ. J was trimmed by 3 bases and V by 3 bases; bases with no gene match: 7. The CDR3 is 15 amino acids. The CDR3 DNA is TGTGCCAGCAGCCAGAGACAGGGACGGGACTATGGCTACACCTTC. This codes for CASSQRQGRDYGYTF.

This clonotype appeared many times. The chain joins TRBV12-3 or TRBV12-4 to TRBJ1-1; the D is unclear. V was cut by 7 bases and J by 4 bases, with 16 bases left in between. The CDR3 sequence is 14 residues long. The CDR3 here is CASTLDPEVTEAFF. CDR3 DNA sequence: TGTGCCAGCACCCTCGACCCGGAGGTCACTGAAGCTTTCTTT.

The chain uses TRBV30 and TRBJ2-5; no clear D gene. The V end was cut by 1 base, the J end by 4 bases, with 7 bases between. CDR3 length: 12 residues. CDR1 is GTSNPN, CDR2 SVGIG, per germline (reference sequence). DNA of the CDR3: TGTGCCTGGAGTGAACAGCTAGAGACCCAGTACTTC. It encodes CAWSEQLETQYF.

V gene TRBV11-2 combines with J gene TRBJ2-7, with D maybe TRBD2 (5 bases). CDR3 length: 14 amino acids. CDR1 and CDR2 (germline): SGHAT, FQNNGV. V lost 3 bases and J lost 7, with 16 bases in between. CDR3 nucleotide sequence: TGTGCCAGCAGCTTCGACACTAGGGTCTATGAGCAGTACTTC. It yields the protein CASSFDTRVYEQYF. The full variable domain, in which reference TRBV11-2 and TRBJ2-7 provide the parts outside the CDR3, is EAGVAQSPRYKIIEKRQSVAFWCNPISGHATLYWYQQILGQGPKLLIQFQNNGVVDDSQLPKDRFSAERLKGVDSTLKIQPAKLEDSAVYLCASSFDTRVYEQYFGPGTRLTVT.

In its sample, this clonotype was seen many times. CDR3 bases: TGCAGTGCTAGGGGGGAACTAGCGGGGGTTGTCACCGGGGAGCTGTTTTTT. This gives the protein CSARGELAGVVTGELFF. This chain connects TRBV20-1 to TRBJ2-2; 11 positions match TRBD2. V was clipped by 3 bases and J by 4 bases; unmatched bases: 10. This CDR3 has 17 residues. The germline gives CDR1 DFQATT, CDR2 SNEGSKA (reference sequence).

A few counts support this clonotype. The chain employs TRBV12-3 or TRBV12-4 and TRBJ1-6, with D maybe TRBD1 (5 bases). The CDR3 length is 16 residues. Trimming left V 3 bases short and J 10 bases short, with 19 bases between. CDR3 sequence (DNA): TGTGCCAGCAGTTTTGGGGGGTCGGGGGGGGAGTCACCCCTCCACTTT. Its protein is CASSFGGSGGESPLHF.

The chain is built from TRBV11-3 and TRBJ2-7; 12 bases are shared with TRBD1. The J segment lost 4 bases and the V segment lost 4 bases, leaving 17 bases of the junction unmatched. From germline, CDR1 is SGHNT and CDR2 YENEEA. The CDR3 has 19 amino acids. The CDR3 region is CASSSYLTSGTGGKYEQYF. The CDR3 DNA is TGTGCCAGCAGCTCCTACCTAACCTCCGGGACAGGGGGCAAGTACGAGCAGTACTTC.

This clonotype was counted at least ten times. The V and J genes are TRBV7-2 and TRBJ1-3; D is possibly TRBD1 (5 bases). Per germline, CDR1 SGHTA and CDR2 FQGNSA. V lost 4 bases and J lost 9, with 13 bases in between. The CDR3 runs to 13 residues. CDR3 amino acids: CASSSGGKGTIYF. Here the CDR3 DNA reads TGTGCCAGCAGCTCCGGGGGGAAGGGCACCATATATTTT. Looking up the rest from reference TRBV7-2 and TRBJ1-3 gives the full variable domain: GAGVSQSPSNKVTEKGKDVELRCDPISGHTALYWYRQSLGQGLEFLIYFQGNSAPDKSGLPSDRFSAERTGGSVSTLTIQRTQQEDSAVYLCASSSGGKGTIYFGEGSWLTVV.

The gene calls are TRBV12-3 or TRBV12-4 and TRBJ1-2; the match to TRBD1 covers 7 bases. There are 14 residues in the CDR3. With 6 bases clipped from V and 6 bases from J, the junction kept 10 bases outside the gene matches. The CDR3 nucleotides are TGTGCCAGCAGACGACAGGGCAGTTTTGATGGCTACACCTTC. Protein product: CASRRQGSFDGYTF.

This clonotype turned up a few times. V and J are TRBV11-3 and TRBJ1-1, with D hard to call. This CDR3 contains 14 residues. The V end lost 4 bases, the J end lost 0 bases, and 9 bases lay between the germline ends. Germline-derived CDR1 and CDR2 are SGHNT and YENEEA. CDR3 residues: CASSSDGMNTEAFF. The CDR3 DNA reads TGTGCCAGCAGCTCAGACGGAATGAACACTGAAGCTTTCTTT.

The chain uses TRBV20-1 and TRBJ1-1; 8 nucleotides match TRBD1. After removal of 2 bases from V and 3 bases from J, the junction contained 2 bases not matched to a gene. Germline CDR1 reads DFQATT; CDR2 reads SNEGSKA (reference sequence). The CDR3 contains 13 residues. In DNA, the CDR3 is TGCAGTGCTAGACAGGGGGCTGACACTGAAGCTTTCTTT. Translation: CSARQGADTEAFF.

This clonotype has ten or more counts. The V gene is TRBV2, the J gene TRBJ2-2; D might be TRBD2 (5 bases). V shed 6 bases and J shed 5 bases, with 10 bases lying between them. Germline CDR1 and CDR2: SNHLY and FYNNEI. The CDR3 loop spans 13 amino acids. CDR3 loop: CASSGVRTGELFF. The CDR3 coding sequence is TGTGCCAGCAGCGGGGTTAGGACCGGGGAGCTGTTTTTT.

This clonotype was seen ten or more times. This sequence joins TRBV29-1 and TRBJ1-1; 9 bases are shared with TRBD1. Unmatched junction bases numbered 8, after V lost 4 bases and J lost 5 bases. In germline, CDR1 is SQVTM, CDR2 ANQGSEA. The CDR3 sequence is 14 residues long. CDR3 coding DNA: TGCAGCGTTGCAGGACAGGGGCGAGGAACTGAAGCTTTCTTT. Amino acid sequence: CSVAGQGRGTEAFF.

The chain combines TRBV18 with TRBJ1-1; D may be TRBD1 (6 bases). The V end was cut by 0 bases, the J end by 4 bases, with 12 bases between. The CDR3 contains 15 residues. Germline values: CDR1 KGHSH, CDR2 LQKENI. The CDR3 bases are TGTGCCAGCTCACCACCGCACAGGGTGGGCACTGAAGCTTTCTTT. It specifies CASSPPHRVGTEAFF.

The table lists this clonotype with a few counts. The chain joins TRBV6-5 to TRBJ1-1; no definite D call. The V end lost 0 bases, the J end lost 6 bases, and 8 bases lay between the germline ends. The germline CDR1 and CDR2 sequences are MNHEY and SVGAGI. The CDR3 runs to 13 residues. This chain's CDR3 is CASSYSRSSEAFF. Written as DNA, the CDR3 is TGTGCCAGCAGTTACTCCAGGTCGTCTGAAGCTTTCTTT.